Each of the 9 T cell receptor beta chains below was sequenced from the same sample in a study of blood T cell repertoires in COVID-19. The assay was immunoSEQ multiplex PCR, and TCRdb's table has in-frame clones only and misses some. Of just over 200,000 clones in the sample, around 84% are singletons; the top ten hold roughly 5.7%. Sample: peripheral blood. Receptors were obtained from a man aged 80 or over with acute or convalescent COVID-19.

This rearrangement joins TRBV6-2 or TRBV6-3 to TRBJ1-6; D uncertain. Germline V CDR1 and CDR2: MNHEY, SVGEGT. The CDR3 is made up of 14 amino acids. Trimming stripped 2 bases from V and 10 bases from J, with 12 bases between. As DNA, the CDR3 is TGTGCCAGCAGTTACCTACGGGTTGACTCACCCCTCCACTTT. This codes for CASSYLRVDSPLHF.

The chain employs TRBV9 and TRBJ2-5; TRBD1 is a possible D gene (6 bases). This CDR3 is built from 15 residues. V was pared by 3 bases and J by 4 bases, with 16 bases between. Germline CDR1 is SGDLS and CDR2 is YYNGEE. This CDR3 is CASSASLQGRETQYF. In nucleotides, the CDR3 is TGTGCCAGCAGCGCATCACTACAGGGCCGAGAGACCCAGTACTTC.

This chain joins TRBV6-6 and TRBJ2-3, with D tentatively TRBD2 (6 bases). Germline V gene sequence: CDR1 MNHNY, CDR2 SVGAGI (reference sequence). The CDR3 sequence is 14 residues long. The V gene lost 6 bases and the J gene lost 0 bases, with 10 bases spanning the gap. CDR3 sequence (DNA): TGTGCCAGCAGCCGTGGGGGGAGCACAGATACGCAGTATTTT. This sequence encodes CASSRGGSTDTQYF.

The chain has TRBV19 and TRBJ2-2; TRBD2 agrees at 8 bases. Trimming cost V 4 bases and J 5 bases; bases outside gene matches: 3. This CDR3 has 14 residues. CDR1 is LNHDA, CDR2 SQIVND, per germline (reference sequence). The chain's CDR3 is CASSKRERTGELFF. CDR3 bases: TGTGCCAGTAGTAAGCGGGAGCGGACCGGGGAGCTGTTTTTT.

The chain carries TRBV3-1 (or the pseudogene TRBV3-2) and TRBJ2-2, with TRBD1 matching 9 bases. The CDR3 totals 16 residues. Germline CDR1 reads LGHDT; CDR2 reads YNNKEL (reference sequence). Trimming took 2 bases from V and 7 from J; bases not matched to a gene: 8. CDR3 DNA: TGTGCCAGCAGCCAATCCGGGACAGGGCTCATCGGGGAGCTGTTTTTT. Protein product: CASSQSGTGLIGELFF.

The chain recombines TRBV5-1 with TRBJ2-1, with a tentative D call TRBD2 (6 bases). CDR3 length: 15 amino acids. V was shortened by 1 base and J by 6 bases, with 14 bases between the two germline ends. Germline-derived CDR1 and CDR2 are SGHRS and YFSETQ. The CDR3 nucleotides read TGCGCCAGCAGCTTGCTCGGGAGAGGGTCCAATGAGCAGTTCTTC. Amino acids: CASSLLGRGSNEQFF. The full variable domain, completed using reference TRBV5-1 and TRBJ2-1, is KAGVTQTPRYLIKTRGQQVTLSCSPISGHRSVSWYQQTPGQGLQFLFEYFSETQRNKGNFPGRFSGRQFSNSRSEMNVSTLELGDSALYLCASSLLGRGSNEQFFGPGTRLTVL.

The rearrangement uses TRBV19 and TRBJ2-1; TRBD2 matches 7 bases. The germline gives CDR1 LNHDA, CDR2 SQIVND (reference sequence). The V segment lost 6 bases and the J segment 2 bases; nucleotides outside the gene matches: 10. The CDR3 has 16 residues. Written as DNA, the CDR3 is TGTGCCAGTAGAGGAATTGGAGCGGGGACCTACAATGAGCAGTTCTTC. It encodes CASRGIGAGTYNEQFF.

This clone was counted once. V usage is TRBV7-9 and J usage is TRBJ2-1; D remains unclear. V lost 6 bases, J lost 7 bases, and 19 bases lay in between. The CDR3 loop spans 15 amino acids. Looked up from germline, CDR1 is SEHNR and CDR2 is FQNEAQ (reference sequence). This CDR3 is CASRATGELRNEQFF. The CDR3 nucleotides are TGTGCCAGCAGGGCGACTGGTGAGCTTCGGAATGAGCAGTTCTTC.

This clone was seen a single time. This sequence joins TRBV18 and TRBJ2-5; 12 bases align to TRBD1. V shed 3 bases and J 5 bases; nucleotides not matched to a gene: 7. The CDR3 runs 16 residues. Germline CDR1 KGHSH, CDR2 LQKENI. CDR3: CASSPGGGQGAETQYF. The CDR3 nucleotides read TGTGCCAGCTCACCCGGAGGGGGACAGGGGGCTGAGACCCAGTACTTC. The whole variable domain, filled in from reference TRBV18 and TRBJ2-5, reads NAGVMQNPRHLVRRRGQEARLRCSPMKGHSHVYWYRQLPEEGLKFMVYLQKENIIDESGMPKERFSAEFPKEGPSILRIQQVVRGDSAAYFCASSPGGGQGAETQYFGPGTRLLVL.